This TCR beta chain emerged from a study of blood T cell repertoires in COVID-19. The overall study: Samples taken during acute and convalescent COVID-19 were collected in the United States, Italy and Spain. Sample material is recorded as cDNA or gDNA derived from T cells, B-cell-depleted T cells, or PBMCs.

Per the original methods: Reference gene primer amplification in the assay estimated nucleated cell counts. The data were produced by immunoSEQ multiplex PCR, yet TCRdb's version contains in-frame clones alone and is incomplete. V and J calls and clone size are given by that table; D and trimming were obtained from the DNA. The sample yields fewer than 350,000 clones, about nine tenths seen once. CDR3 length: 14 residues. Germline values: CDR1 MNHEY, CDR2 SVGAGI. V was cut by 3 bases and J by 2 bases, with 10 bases left in between. Participant reports of clinical history set cohort assignment. Sequencing was carried out using PBMCs or T cells enriched from blood (not recorded which). The chain employs TRBV6-5 and TRBJ1-1, with D possibly matching TRBD1 (6 bases). This receptor was taken from a woman aged 25 to 39 who had been exposed to COVID-19. DNA of the CDR3: TGTGCCAGCAGTTATCTGGGGACAAACACTGAAGCTTTCTTT. It codes for CASSYLGTNTEAFF.